The present T cell receptor beta chain was sequenced within a study of blood T cells in healthy people across ages. Study observations and caveats: PBMCs left unsorted prevented a conclusive naive versus antigen-experienced comparison. Not knowing donor CMV status may have confounded expanded clonotype changes.

Combining a sample-barcoded 5' primer with a J-beta primer mix, a second PCR ran for roughly 7 to 11 cycles. With 12 random nucleotides, a template-switch adaptor tagged each individual cDNA molecule. TCRdb recomputed calls from the 5' RACE reads with MiXCR, one row per CDR3 protein. In the table there are about 1 million distinct CDR3 sequences, 45% of which are singletons. The CDR3 has 13 amino acids. The V gene's germline CDR1 is MNHEY and CDR2 SVGAGI. Caucasian individuals from Russia who were healthy and aged about 6 to 90 acted as donors. A remark on this clonotype: As yet, its antigen is unknown. At one of its ends the junction is not consistent with the germline gene, which may arise from a read error.

This TCR was sampled from a woman aged 55-69 years in good health. Sequencing was done on a sample of blood. This chain joins TRBV6-5 and TRBJ2-1; D gene uncertain. The CDR3 DNA follows: TGTGCCAGCAGACGATCCATGGGGAATGAGCGGTTCTTC. Translation gives CASRRSMGNERFF.